Sequencing of this T cell receptor beta chain was carried out in a study of shared clonotypes between healthy human individuals. Overall study: Donors had three CD4 naive, three CD4 memory, two CD8 naive and one CD8 memory plate apiece. Study-wide results and caveats: Only blood was sampled; tissue repertoires likely differ.

Worth noting for this clone: Its target is unknown.

Naive CD8 populations comprised CD45RO-negative cells positively selected for CCR7, excluding terminally differentiated effector memory CD45RA+ cells. With 4 bases clipped from V and 5 bases from J, the junction kept 15 bases outside the gene matches. Germline lookup yields CDR1 SGHTA and CDR2 FQGNSA. The CDR3 is made up of 18 amino acids. The method was immunoSEQ multiplex PCR; TCRdb's version includes in-frame clones alone and lacks a portion of them. The data hold roughly 810,000 clones, with approximately 97% observed a single time. The receptor's source is a man aged 25-40 years in good health. Source material: naive CD8+ T cells sorted from blood. The rearrangement joins TRBV7-2 to TRBJ2-1; 9 bases match TRBD1. For the CDR3, the DNA is TGTGCCAGCAGCTCCCCGGGACAGGGCATCTCTAAGCACAATGAGCAGTTCTTC. It translates to CASSSPGQGISKHNEQFF.